This entry features one TCR beta chain sequence. Germline V gene lookup returns CDR1 SGDLS and CDR2 YYNGEE. The CDR3 runs 16 residues. V was pared by 4 bases and J by 0 bases, with 9 bases of the junction left unmatched. Clones were read by immunoSEQ multiplex PCR, and TCRdb kept only the in-frame ones, dropping some. The top ten hold roughly 0.0094% of the sample, which has about 660,000 clones, 87% seen once. This sample was taken from a study of shared T cell receptors in the human thymus. These data also featured in a second study, about human thymus T cells. From that second work: Surgeons resected thymus tissue during corrective heart surgery. Blood and thymic repertoires both appeared biased in V and J gene usage.

V is TRBV9 and J is TRBJ2-7, with 8 bases lining up with TRBD1. This clonotype was sampled from a boy under two years old with a congenital heart defect. Source material: thymocytes. The CDR3 DNA follows: TGTGCCAGCAGCCCAGAGAGGGACAGGCTCTCCTACGAGCAGTACTTC. The encoded protein is CASSPERDRLSYEQYF.